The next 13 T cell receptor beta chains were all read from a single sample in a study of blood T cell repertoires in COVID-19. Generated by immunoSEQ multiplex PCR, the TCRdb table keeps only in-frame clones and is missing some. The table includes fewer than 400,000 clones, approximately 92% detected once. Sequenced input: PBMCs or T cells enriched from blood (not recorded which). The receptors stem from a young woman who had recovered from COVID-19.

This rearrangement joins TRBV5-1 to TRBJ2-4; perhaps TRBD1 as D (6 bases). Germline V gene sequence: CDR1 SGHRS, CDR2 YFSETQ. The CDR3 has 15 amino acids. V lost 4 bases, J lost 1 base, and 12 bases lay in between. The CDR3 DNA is TGCGCCAGCAGCACAGGGTCATCTGCCAAAAACATTCAGTACTTC. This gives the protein CASSTGSSAKNIQYF.

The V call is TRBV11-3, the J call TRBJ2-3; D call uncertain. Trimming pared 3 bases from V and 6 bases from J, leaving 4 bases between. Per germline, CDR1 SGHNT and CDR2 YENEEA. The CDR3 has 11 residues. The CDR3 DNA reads TGTGCCAGCAGCTTCGGGGATACGCAGTATTTT. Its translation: CASSFGDTQYF.

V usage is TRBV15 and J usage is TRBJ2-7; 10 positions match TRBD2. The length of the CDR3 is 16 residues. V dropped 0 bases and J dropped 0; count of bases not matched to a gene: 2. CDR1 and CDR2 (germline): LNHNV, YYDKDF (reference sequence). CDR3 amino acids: CATSREAGGPSYEQYF. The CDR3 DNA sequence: TGTGCCACCAGCAGAGAAGCGGGAGGGCCCTCCTACGAGCAGTACTTC.

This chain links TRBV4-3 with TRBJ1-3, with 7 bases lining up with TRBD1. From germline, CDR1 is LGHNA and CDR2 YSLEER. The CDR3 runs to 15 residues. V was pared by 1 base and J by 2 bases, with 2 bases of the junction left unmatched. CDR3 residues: CASSQGTGTGNTIYF. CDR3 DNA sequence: TGCGCCAGCAGCCAAGGGACAGGCACTGGAAACACCATATATTTT.

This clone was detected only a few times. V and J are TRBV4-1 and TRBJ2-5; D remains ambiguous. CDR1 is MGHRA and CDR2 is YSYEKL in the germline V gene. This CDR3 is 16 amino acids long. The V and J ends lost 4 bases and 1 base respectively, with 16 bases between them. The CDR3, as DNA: TGCGCCAGCAGCCGGCGGTTTATCAGCGCCCAAGAGACCCAGTACTTC. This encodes CASSRRFISAQETQYF.

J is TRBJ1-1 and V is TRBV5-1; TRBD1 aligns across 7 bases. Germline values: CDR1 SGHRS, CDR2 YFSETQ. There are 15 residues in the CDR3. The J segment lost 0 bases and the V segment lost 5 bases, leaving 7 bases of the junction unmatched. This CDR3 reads CASRITGAVNTEAFF. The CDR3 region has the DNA TGCGCCAGCAGGATCACAGGGGCGGTGAACACTGAAGCTTTCTTT.

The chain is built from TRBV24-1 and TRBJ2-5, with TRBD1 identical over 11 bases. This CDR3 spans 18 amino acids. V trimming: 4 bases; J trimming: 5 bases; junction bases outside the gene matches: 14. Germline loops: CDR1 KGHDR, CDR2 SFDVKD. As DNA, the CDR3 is TGTGCCACCAGTGAGGGACCGGGACAGGGGGGGACTGGGGAGACCCAGTACTTC. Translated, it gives CATSEGPGQGGTGETQYF.

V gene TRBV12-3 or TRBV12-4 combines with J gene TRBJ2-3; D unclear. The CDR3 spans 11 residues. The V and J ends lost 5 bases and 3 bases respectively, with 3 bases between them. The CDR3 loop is CASSPTDTQYF. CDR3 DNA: TGTGCCAGCAGTCCAACAGATACGCAGTATTTT.

CDR3 loop: CASSPPGQGATDTQYF. CDR3 nucleotide sequence: TGTGCCAGCTCACCACCGGGACAGGGGGCAACAGATACGCAGTATTTT. V is TRBV18 and J is TRBJ2-3; 12 bases are a match to TRBD1. Germline-derived CDR1 and CDR2 are KGHSH and LQKENI. V was clipped by 0 bases and J by 3 bases; unmatched bases: 1. The CDR3 consists of 16 residues. The full variable domain, completed using reference TRBV18 and TRBJ2-3, is NAGVMQNPRHLVRRRGQEARLRCSPMKGHSHVYWYRQLPEEGLKFMVYLQKENIIDESGMPKERFSAEFPKEGPSILRIQQVVRGDSAAYFCASSPPGQGATDTQYFGPGTRLTVL.

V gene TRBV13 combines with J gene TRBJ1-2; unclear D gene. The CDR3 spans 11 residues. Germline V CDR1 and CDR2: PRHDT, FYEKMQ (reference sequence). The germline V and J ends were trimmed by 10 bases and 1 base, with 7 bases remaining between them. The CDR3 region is CATADNYGYTF. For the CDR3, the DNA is TGTGCCACCGCGGATAACTATGGCTACACCTTC.

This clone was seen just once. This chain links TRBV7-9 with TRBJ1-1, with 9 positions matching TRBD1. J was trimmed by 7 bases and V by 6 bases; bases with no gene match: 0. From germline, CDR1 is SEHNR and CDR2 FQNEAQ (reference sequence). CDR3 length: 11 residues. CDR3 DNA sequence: TGTGCCAGCAGGGGACAGGGTGAAGCTTTCTTT. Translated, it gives CASRGQGEAFF.

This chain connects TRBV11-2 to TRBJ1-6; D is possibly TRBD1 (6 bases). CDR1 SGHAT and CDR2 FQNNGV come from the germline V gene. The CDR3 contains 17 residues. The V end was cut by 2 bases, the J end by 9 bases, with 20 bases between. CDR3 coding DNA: TGTGCCAGCAGCTTAAACCCTCTGGGGACACTATTTTCACCCCTCCACTTT. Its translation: CASSLNPLGTLFSPLHF.

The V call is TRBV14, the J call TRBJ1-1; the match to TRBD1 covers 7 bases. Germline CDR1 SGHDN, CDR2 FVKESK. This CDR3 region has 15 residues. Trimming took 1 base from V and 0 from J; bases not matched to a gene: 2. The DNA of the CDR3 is TGTGCCAGCAGCCAAGCAGGGACAGTGAACACTGAAGCTTTCTTT. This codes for CASSQAGTVNTEAFF.